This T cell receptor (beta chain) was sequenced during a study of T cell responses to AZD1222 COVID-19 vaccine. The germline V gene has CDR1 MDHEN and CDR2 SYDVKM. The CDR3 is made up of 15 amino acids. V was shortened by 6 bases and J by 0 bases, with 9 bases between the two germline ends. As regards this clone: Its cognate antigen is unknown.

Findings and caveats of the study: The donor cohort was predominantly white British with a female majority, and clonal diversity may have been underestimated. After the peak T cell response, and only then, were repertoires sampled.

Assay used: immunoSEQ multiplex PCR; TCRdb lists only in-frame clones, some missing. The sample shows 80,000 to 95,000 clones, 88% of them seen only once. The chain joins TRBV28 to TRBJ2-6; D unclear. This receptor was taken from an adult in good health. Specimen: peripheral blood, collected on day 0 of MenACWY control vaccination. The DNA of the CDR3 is TGTGCCAGCAGCCCTCTTTACTCTGGGGCCAACGTCCTGACTTTC. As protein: CASSPLYSGANVLTF.